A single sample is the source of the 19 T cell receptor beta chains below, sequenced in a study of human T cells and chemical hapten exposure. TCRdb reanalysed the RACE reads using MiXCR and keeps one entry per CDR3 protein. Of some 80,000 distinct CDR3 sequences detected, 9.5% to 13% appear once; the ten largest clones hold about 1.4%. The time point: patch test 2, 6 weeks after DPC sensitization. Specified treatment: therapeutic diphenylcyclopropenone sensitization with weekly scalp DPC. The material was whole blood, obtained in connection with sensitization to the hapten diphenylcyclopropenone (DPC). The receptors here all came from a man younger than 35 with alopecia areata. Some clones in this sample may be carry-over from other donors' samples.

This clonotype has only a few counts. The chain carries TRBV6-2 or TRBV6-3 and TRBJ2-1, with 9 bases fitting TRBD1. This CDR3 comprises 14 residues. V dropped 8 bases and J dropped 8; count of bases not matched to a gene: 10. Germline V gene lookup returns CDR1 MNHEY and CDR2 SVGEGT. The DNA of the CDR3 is TGTGCCAGCCCTCCGGGACAGGGTACGGATGAGCAGTTCTTC. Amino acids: CASPPGQGTDEQFF.

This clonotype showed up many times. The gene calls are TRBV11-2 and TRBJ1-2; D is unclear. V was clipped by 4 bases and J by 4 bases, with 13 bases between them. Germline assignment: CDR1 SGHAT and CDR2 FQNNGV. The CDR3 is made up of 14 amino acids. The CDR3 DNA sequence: TGTGCCAGCAGCTACTCTGGAGGTGGCTATGGCTACACCTTC. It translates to CASSYSGGGYGYTF.

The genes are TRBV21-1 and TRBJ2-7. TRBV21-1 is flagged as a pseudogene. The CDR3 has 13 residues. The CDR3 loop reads CASSKYAQREQYV. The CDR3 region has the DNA TGTGCCAGCAGCAAATATGCGCAAAGGGAGCAGTACGTC.

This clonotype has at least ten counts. For the CDR3, the DNA is TGTGCCATCAGGGTGGGACAGTTGAACACTGAAGCTTTCTTT. This encodes CAIRVGQLNTEAFF. The gene calls are TRBV10-3 and TRBJ1-1; TRBD1 agrees at 7 bases. Germline V gene sequence: CDR1 ENHRY, CDR2 SYGVKD. The CDR3 totals 14 residues. With V trimmed by 6 bases and J by 0 bases, 4 bases remained unmatched.

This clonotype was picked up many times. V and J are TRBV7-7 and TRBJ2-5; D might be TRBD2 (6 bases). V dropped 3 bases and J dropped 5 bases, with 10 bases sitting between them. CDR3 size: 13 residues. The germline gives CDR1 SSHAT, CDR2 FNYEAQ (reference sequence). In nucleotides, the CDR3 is TGTGCCAGCAGCTTGACTAGTTTGGAGACCCAGTACTTC. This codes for CASSLTSLETQYF.

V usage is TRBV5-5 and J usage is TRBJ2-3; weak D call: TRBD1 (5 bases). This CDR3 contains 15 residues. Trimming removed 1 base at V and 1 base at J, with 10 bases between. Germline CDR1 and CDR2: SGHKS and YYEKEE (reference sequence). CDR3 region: CASSLIRVGTDTQYF. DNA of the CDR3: TGTGCCAGCAGCTTGATCAGGGTAGGCACAGATACGCAGTATTTT.

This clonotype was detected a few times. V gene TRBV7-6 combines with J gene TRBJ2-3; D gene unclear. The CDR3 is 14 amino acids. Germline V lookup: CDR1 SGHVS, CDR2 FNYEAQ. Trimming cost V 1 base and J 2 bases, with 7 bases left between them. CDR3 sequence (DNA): TGTGCCAGCAGCTTAGATAAGACCACAGATACGCAGTATTTT. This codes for CASSLDKTTDTQYF.

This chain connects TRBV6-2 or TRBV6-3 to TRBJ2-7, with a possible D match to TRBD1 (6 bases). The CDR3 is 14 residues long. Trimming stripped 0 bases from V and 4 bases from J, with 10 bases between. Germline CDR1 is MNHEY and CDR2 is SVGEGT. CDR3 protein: CASSYSQGSYEQYV. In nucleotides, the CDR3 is TGTGCCAGCAGTTACTCGCAGGGGTCGTACGAGCAGTACGTC.

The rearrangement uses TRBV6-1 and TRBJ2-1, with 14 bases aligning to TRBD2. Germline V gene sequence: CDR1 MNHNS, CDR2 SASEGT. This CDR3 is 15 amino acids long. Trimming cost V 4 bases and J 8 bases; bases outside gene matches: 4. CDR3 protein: CASSGLAGGPDEQFF. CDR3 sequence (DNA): TGTGCCAGCAGTGGACTAGCGGGGGGGCCCGATGAGCAGTTCTTC.

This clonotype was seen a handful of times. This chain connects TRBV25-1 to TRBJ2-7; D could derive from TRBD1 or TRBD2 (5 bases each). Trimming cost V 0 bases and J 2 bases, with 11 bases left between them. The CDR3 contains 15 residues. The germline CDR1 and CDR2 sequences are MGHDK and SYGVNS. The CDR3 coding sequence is TGTGCCAGCAGTGAATACAGTAGGGACCCCTACGAGCAGTACTTC. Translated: CASSEYSRDPYEQYF.

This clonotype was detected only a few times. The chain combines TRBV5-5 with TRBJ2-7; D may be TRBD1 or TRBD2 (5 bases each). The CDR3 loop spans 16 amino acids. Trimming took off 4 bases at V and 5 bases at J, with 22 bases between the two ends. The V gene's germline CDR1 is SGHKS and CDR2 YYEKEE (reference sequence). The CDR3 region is CASSHQGERWGHEQYV. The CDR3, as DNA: TGTGCCAGCAGCCATCAGGGAGAACGCTGGGGACACGAGCAGTACGTC.

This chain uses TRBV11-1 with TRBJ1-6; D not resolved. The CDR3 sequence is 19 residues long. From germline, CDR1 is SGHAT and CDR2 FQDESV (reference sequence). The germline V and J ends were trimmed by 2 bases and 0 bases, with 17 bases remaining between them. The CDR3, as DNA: TGTGCCAGCAGCTTATTCAGTGGTCCGGGGAGCTCCTATAATTCACCCCTCCACTTT. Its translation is CASSLFSGPGSSYNSPLHF.

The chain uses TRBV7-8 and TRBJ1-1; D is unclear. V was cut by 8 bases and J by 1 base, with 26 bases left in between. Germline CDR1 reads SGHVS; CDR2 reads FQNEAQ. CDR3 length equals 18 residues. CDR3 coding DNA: TGTGCCAGCCCACCTACCGGCAGGCTTCTCTTTTCGAACACTGAAGCTTTCTTT. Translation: CASPPTGRLLFSNTEAFF.

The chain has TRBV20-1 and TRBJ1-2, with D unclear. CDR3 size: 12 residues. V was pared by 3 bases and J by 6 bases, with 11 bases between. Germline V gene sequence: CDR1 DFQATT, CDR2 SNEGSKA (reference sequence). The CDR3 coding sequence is TGCAGTGCTAGGAAAGTCACCCATGGCTACACCTTC. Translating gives CSARKVTHGYTF.

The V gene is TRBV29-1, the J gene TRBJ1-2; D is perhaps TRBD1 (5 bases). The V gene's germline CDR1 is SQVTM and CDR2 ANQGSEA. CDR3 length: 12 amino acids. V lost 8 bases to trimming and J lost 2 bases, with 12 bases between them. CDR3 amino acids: CSTGDRNYGYTF. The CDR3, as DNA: TGCAGCACCGGCGACAGAAACTATGGCTACACCTTC.

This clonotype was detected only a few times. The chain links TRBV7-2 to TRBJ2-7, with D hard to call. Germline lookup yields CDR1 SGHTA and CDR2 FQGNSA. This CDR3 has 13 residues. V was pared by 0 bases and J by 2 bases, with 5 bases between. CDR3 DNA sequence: TGTGCCAGCAGCTTAGCCAGGACCTACGAGCAGTACGTC. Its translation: CASSLARTYEQYV.

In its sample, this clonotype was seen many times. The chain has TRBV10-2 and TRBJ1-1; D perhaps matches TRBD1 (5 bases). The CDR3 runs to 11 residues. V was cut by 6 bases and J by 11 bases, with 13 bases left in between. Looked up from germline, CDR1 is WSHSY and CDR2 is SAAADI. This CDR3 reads CASRGGITAFF. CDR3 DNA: TGCGCCAGCAGGGGGGGGATTACGGCTTTCTTT.

CDR3 bases: TGTGCCAGCTCACCGAAGGGAACCTACGAGCAGTACGTC. Its protein is CASSPKGTYEQYV. The V and J genes are TRBV18 and TRBJ2-7; D ambiguous. CDR3 length: 13 residues. V was shortened by 3 bases and J by 2 bases, with 8 bases between the two germline ends. Germline V CDR1 and CDR2: KGHSH, LQKENI.

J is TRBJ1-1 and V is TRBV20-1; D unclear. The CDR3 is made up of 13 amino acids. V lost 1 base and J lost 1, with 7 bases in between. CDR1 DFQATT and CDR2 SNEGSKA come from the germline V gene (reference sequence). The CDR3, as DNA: TGCAGTGCTAGAGCCGCGGGGAACACTGAAGCTTTCTTT. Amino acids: CSARAAGNTEAFF.